These 9 T cell receptor beta chains were sequenced from one sample in a study of CD8+ T cells in alopecia areata. RNA extraction and reverse transcription yielded cDNA as sequencing template. Clones were read by immunoSEQ multiplex PCR, and TCRdb kept only the in-frame ones, dropping some. This sample has approximately 180,000 clones; less than 70% occur once, and the top ten carry 10% to 13%. Treatment described: oral pan-JAK inhibitor, 5-10 mg twice daily. Here the sequenced sample was CD8+ T cells sorted from blood, taken at week 24, from a patient treated with tofacitinib. All receptors derive from a human donor with alopecia areata.

The J gene is TRBJ1-5, the V gene TRBV5-6; D is unresolved. The germline V and J ends were trimmed by 0 bases and 3 bases, with 7 bases remaining between them. CDR1 is SGHDT, CDR2 YYEEEE, per germline. CDR3 length: 14 residues. The CDR3 nucleotides read TGTGCCAGCAGCTTGGGAAGCTCCAATCAGCCCCAGCATTTT. Protein product: CASSLGSSNQPQHF.

This clone occurred a few times. The chain joins TRBV4-3 to TRBJ2-5, with a weak D call TRBD2 (6 bases). Trimming cost V 0 bases and J 5 bases, with 10 bases left between them. CDR1 and CDR2 (germline): LGHNA, YSLEER. The length of the CDR3 is 14 residues. The CDR3 DNA is TGCGCCAGCAGCCAAGATTTCCTAGCGGAGACCCAGTACTTC. As protein: CASSQDFLAETQYF.

This clone was counted a few times. The J gene is TRBJ2-7, the V gene TRBV14; D remains ambiguous. V was trimmed by 5 bases and J by 2 bases, leaving 13 bases between them. This CDR3 comprises 14 residues. From germline, CDR1 is SGHDN and CDR2 FVKESK. The CDR3 loop reads CASSSFGPTYEQYF. CDR3 DNA sequence: TGTGCCAGCAGCAGCTTTGGTCCTACCTACGAGCAGTACTTC.

This clone has only a few counts. CDR3 in DNA: TGTGCCAGCAGTACAGCAGGCCCCTACGAGCAGTACTTC. Protein sequence: CASSTAGPYEQYF. V is TRBV27 and J is TRBJ2-7; D is uncertain. The ends were cut back, 5 bases at V and 2 bases at J, with 10 bases in the middle. The CDR3 consists of 13 residues. In germline, CDR1 is MNHEY, CDR2 SMNVEV (reference sequence).

The sample holds a few counts of this clone. The gene calls are TRBV23-1 and TRBJ1-6, with D tentatively TRBD1 (6 bases). TRBV23-1 is sorted into the ORF group, with uncertain function. Trimming took off 6 bases at V and 10 bases at J, with 19 bases between the two ends. This CDR3 has 15 residues. CDR3 sequence: CASSQYRDNYSPLHF. In DNA, the CDR3 is TGCGCCAGCAGCCAGTACCGGGACAACTACTCACCCCTCCACTTT.

J is TRBJ2-1 and V is TRBV4-1, with D perhaps TRBD1 (6 bases). This CDR3 comprises 15 residues. From germline, CDR1 is MGHRA and CDR2 YSYEKL. Trimming removed 0 bases at V and 7 bases at J, with 13 bases between. CDR3 nucleotide sequence: TGCGCCAGCAGCCAAGACCCCCCGGGACAAAATGAGCAGTTCTTC. Residues: CASSQDPPGQNEQFF.

The chain links TRBV19 to TRBJ1-2; D may be TRBD1 (5 bases). The CDR3 is 13 residues long. CDR1 LNHDA and CDR2 SQIVND come from the germline V gene (reference sequence). V was shortened by 7 bases and J by 4 bases, with 13 bases between the two germline ends. The CDR3 loop is CASMEGRSYGYTF. The CDR3 bases are TGTGCCAGTATGGAGGGACGGAGCTATGGCTACACCTTC.

This clone has just a few counts. The same CDR3 arises from other DNA sequences in this sample as well. V is TRBV2 and J is TRBJ1-5, with no clear D. CDR3 length equals 12 residues. V was clipped by 4 bases and J by 4 bases, with 5 bases between them. Germline assignment: CDR1 SNHLY and CDR2 FYNNEI. The CDR3 DNA follows: TGTGCCAGCAGTGCGCGGAATCAGCCCCAGCATTTT. This sequence encodes CASSARNQPQHF.

There are a few counts of this clone. The genes are TRBV29-1 and TRBJ2-7; 7 bases fit TRBD1. The CDR3 has 13 residues. CDR1 and CDR2 (germline): SQVTM, ANQGSEA. V lost 2 bases and J lost 2; bases outside the gene matches: 3. The CDR3 bases are TGCAGCGTTGAAAAGGGACAGCCCTACGAGCAGTACTTC. This codes for CSVEKGQPYEQYF.